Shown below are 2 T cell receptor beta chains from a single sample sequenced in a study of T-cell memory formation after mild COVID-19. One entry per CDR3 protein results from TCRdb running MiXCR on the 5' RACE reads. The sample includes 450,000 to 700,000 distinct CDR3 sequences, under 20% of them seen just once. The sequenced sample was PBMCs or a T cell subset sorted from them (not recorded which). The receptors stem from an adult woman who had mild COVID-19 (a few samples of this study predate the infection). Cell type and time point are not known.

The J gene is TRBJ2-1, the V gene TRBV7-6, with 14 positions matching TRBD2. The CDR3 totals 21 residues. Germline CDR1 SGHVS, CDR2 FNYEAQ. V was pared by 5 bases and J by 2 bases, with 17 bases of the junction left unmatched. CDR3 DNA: TGTGCCAGCAGCCCATCGGGGACTAGCGGGAGTGCAACGATCCCCTACAATGAGCAGTTCTTC. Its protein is CASSPSGTSGSATIPYNEQFF.

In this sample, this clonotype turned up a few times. The CDR3 protein is CASSYGSHTGELFF. CDR3 bases: TGTGCCAGCAGTTACGGGAGCCACACCGGGGAGCTGTTTTTT. The chain recombines TRBV6-5 with TRBJ2-2; TRBD2 is a possible D gene (5 bases). Between the trimmed V and J ends, which lost 2 bases and 3 bases, there was a span of 7 bases. Germline CDR1 MNHEY, CDR2 SVGAGI. The CDR3 consists of 14 residues.